A selection of T cell receptor beta chains follows, all from one sample in a study of cytomegalovirus exposure and HLA in healthy donors. Method: immunoSEQ multiplex PCR; TCRdb's copy keeps in-frame clones and lacks some. In the table there are 150,000 to 200,000 clones, 60% to 80% of which are singletons. Sequencing input: PBMCs. All receptors come from a man aged 18 to 35 in good health and CMV-seropositive. Both conserved end residues are part of each CDR3. A D gene is named only where the DNA matches it firmly. Clone size is shown for a subset of rows, as once, few, many or a class of expanded clone.

clone_size	j_call	d_call	v_call	cdr3_nt	cdr3_aa
.	TRBJ1-2	.	TRBV27	TGTGCCAGCAGTGATGGCAGGAAAAGCTATGGCTACACCTTC	CASSDGRKSYGYTF
.	TRBJ2-3	.	TRBV6-1	TGTGCCAGCAGTGGGAGGGCGGGTCGCACAGATACGCAGTATTTT	CASSGRAGRTDTQYF
.	TRBJ1-1	.	TRBV6-6	TGTGCCAGCAATACCGGGACACCCAACGAAGCTTTCTTT	CASNTGTPNEAFF
.	TRBJ1-6	.	TRBV7-2	TGTGCCAGCAGCGCCTGGGGGACAACTAGTAGCTCACCCCTCCACTTT	CASSAWGTTSSSPLHF
.	TRBJ2-1	TRBD1	TRBV7-3	TGTGCCAGCAGCCCGGGGACAGGGTCAGGCAATGAGCAGTTCTTC	CASSPGTGSGNEQFF
.	TRBJ2-1	TRBD1	TRBV28	TGCTCGACGACGGACAGGAACGAAGACAATGAGCAGTTCTTC	CSTTDRNEDNEQFF
.	TRBJ1-5	TRBD1	TRBV28	TGTGCCAGCAGCTCCGGGACAGGGGGCCTTTTTTGGCATTTT	CASSSGTGGLFWHF
many	TRBJ1-1	TRBD1	TRBV5-1	TGCGCCAGCAGCCCCGGGACAGGGACTGAAGCTTTCTTT	CASSPGTGTEAFF
.	TRBJ1-4	.	TRBV30	TGTGCCTGGAGTGAGCGGACAACTAATGAAAAACTGTTTTTT	CAWSERTTNEKLFF
.	TRBJ2-3	.	TRBV14	TGTGCCAGCAGCCAGCTAGGGGGGGGCGAATCCACAGATACGCAGTATTTT	CASSQLGGGESTDTQYF
.	TRBJ1-1	.	TRBV4-2	TGTGCCAGCAGCCAAGATGGCAGGGGCGGAGAAGCTTTCTTT	CASSQDGRGGEAFF
.	TRBJ2-1	TRBD1	TRBV4-1	TGCGCCAGCAGCCCGGGACAGGGGGCCTACAATGAGCAGTTCTTC	CASSPGQGAYNEQFF
.	TRBJ2-3	.	TRBV5-1	TGCGCCAGCAGCTGGACTAGCACAGATACGCAGTATTTT	CASSWTSTDTQYF
.	TRBJ2-4	.	TRBV9	TGTGCCAGCAGCCCCCCAGGGCCCATTCAGTACTTC	CASSPPGPIQYF
few	TRBJ2-3	.	TRBV5-1	TGCGCCAGCAGCTTGGCGCGGGCCACAGATACGCAGTATTTT	CASSLARATDTQYF
few	TRBJ2-3	.	TRBV7-3	TGTGCCAGCAGCCAAGGACTTACTGCCACAGATACGCAGTATTTT	CASSQGLTATDTQYF
.	TRBJ2-1	.	TRBV14	TGTGCCAGCAGCCAAGGCCACAGGGAAAGAACTAGCGCGGTCAATGAGCAGTTCTTC	CASSQGHRERTSAVNEQFF
few	TRBJ1-1	.	TRBV25-1	TGTGCCAGCAGTGATGCGGGCGTAGGTGAAGCTTTCTTT	CASSDAGVGEAFF
.	TRBJ2-3	.	TRBV15	TGTGCCACCAGCAGAGGGGGAGCGAGTAGCACAGATACGCAGTATTTT	CATSRGGASSTDTQYF
.	TRBJ1-2	.	TRBV19	TGTGCCAGTAGGCACCTGGACACCAACTATGGCTACACCTTC	CASRHLDTNYGYTF
.	TRBJ1-6	.	TRBV27	TGTGCCAGCAGTTTCACAGGGACGGATTCACCCCTCCACTTT	CASSFTGTDSPLHF
.	TRBJ1-1	.	TRBV6-1	TGTGCCAGCAGTCCGACATGGGCTGAAGCTTTCTTT	CASSPTWAEAFF
.	TRBJ1-1	.	TRBV10-3	TGTGCCATCAGACAGGGGAACACTGAAGCTTTCTTT	CAIRQGNTEAFF
few	TRBJ1-2	.	TRBV7-9	TGTGCCAGCAGCTTGGAAGAGACAGGATATGGCTACACCTTC	CASSLEETGYGYTF
few	TRBJ1-5	.	TRBV30	TGTGCCTGGAGTGTAGGCCCGGGGGGCAATCAGCCCCAGCATTTT	CAWSVGPGGNQPQHF
.	TRBJ2-2	.	TRBV29-1	TGCAGCGTTTTAGGAGAGGGGGTTACCGGGGAGCTGTTTTTT	CSVLGEGVTGELFF
few	TRBJ2-1	.	TRBV21-1	TGTGCCAGCAGCAAAGCGCCAAAGCGCCCTGAGGGACTATTTCCCTACAATGAGCAGTTCTTC	CASSKAPKRPEGLFPYNEQFF
once	TRBJ1-4	.	TRBV19	TGTGCCAGTATGGGGGGGGCGGCTAATGAAAAACTGTTTTTT	CASMGGAANEKLFF
.	TRBJ2-1	TRBD2	TRBV19	TGTGCCAGTGCGCTCGCGGGAGGGCACAATGAGCAGTTCTTC	CASALAGGHNEQFF
.	TRBJ2-3	.	TRBV29-1	TGCAGCGGGGGTTACGGGACTCAAACAGATACGCAGTATTTT	CSGGYGTQTDTQYF
few	TRBJ1-1	.	TRBV10-3	TGTGCCATCAGTCCCAGGGGATTTGAGAACACTGAAGCTTTCTTT	CAISPRGFENTEAFF
few	TRBJ1-1	.	TRBV10-3	TGTGCCATCAGTGAGTCGACCGTGGGGCGTGGGAACACTGAAGCTTTCTTT	CAISESTVGRGNTEAFF
few	TRBJ1-1	.	TRBV4-2	TGTGCCAGCAGCCTGGCCGGGGGACGGTGGAACACTGAAGCTTTCTTT	CASSLAGGRWNTEAFF
.	TRBJ1-1	.	TRBV5-1	TGCGCCAGCAGCCCCCGACAGAACACTGAAGCTTTCTTT	CASSPRQNTEAFF
.	TRBJ2-5	TRBD1	TRBV6-6	TGTGCCAGCACCTACACCCAGACAGGGGCAGAGACCCAGTACTTC	CASTYTQTGAETQYF
few	TRBJ2-5	.	TRBV5-1	TGCGCCAGCAGCCCTCCGATGAGAGAGACCCAGTACTTC	CASSPPMRETQYF
.	TRBJ1-2	.	TRBV2	TGTGCCAGCAGCGCTTACAGGGAGTATGGCTACACCTTC	CASSAYREYGYTF
.	TRBJ2-2	.	TRBV6-1	TGTGCCTGCCGACTGTACACCGGGGAGCTGTTTTTT	CACRLYTGELFF
.	TRBJ1-2	.	TRBV27	TGTGCCAGCAGTTTATCGGCAGGGGCCCTAAACTATGGCTACACCTTC	CASSLSAGALNYGYTF